The entry below describes one T cell receptor beta chain. The antigen is unknown. These data originate in a study of CXCR3-negative and CXCR3-positive naive CD8 T cells. Looking at the study overall: The TRB read total, about 135 million, broke down to about 1.5 +/- 0.3 million reads per library.

The study made its TRB cDNA libraries by 5' RACE, adding UMI labels. From its re-call of the 5' RACE reads, TCRdb lists each CDR3 protein once, without DNA. This table holds around 60,000 distinct CDR3 sequences. General study points: TRB CDR3 hydrophobicity was greater in CXCR3-positive naive cells than in CXCR3-negative naive cells. The authors found comparable surface CD5 between naive subsets and inferred TCR strength from TRB CDR3 properties. Each naive subset displayed comparably high diversity, whereas memory CD8+ cells displayed much lower diversity.

This CDR3 is built from 15 residues. Germline V gene sequence: CDR1 MNHEY, CDR2 SVGEGT. V gene TRBV6-2 or TRBV6-3 combines with J gene TRBJ2-1; without DNA, the TCRdb call of TRBD1 cannot be checked. The sequenced material came from naive CXCR3+ CD8+ T cells from blood. Subset: CD45RO-CCR7+CD27+CD95- naive CD8+ T cells expressing CXCR3 (TNR3+). This clonotype originated in a human donor in good health. Some clones in this sample may be carry-over from other donors' samples. This CDR3 reads CATDMGGGSYNEQFF.